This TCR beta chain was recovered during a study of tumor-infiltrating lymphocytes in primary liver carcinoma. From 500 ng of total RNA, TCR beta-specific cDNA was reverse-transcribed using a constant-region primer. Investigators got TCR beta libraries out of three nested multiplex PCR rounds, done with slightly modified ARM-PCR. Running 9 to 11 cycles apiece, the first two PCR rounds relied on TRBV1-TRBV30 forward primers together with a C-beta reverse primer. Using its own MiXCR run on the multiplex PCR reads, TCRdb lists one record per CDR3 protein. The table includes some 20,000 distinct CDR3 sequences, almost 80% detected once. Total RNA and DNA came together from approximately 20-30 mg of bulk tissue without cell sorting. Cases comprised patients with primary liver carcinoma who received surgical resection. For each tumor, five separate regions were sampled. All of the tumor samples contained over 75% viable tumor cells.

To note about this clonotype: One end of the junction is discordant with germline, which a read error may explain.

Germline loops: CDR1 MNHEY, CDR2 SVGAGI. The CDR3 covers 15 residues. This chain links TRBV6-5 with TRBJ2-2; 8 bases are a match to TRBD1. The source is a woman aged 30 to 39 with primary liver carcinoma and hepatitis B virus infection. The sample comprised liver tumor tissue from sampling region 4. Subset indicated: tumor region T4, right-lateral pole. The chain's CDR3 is CASSPRTGFTGEEFF. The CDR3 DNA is TGTGCAAGCAGTCCGCGGACAGGGTTCACCGGGGAGGAGTTTTTT.